A selection of T cell receptor beta chains follows, all from one sample in a study of blood T cell repertoires in COVID-19. Method: immunoSEQ multiplex PCR; TCRdb's copy keeps in-frame clones and lacks some. Among about 280,000 clones listed, approximately 91% were seen once. Sequencing was done on a sample of peripheral blood. These receptors originate from a woman in her thirties with COVID-19, enrolled during active disease. The CDR3 runs from the conserved cysteine through the conserved F or W. D genes are given only for firm matches. Not every row has a clone size; where given, it reads once, few, many or a size class.

j_call v_call d_call clone_size cdr3_aa cdr3_nt
TRBJ2-7 TRBV18 TRBD1 - CASSPRAGTGGNYEQYF TGTGCCAGCTCACCACGGGCCGGGACAGGGGGCAACTACGAGCAGTACTTC
TRBJ2-5 TRBV5-1 TRBD2 few CASSLGTSYETQYF TGCGCCAGCAGCTTAGGGACTAGTTACGAGACCCAGTACTTC
TRBJ1-5 TRBV6-2/TRBV6-3 TRBD1 - CASSTYRGSNQPQHF TGTGCCAGCAGTACCTACAGGGGTAGCAATCAGCCCCAGCATTTT
TRBJ2-3 TRBV2 TRBD2 - CASSDGPSGSSDTQYF TGTGCCAGCAGCGATGGGCCTAGCGGGAGTTCAGATACGCAGTATTTT
TRBJ1-5 TRBV19 TRBD1 - CASSWDRDQPQHF TGTGCCAGTAGTTGGGACAGGGATCAGCCCCAGCATTTT
TRBJ2-7 TRBV3-1/TRBV3-2 TRBD1 - CASSQDLSGTGRNEQYF TGTGCCAGCAGCCAAGATCTCAGCGGGACAGGGAGGAACGAGCAGTACTTC
TRBJ1-2 TRBV30 - - CAWSVGSGNYGYTF TGTGCCTGGAGTGTTGGATCAGGGAACTATGGCTACACCTTC
TRBJ2-2 TRBV6-5 TRBD2 - CASTFGRASFGELFF TGTGCCAGCACGTTCGGGAGGGCCTCGTTCGGGGAGCTGTTTTTT
TRBJ1-5 TRBV7-9 - - CASSPGLHSNQPQHF TGTGCCAGCAGCCCGGGACTGCATAGCAATCAGCCCCAGCATTTT
TRBJ2-7 TRBV28 TRBD1 - CASSPSRDRGLYKQYF TGTGCCAGCAGCCCTTCGCGGGACAGGGGGTTATACAAGCAGTACTTC
TRBJ1-5 TRBV28 TRBD1 - CASSLRTGGIQPQHF TGTGCCAGCAGTTTACGGACAGGGGGCATTCAGCCCCAGCATTTT
TRBJ2-3 TRBV5-1 - - CASSYSELDTQYF TGCGCCAGCAGCTACTCTGAGTTAGATACGCAGTATTTT
TRBJ2-7 TRBV6-5 - - CASSYGTPAEHEQYF TGTGCCAGCAGTTACGGGACTCCTGCCGAGCACGAGCAGTACTTC
TRBJ2-1 TRBV7-2 TRBD2 - CASSPGTSAYNEQFF TGTGCCAGCAGCCCCGGGACTAGCGCATACAATGAGCAGTTCTTC
TRBJ1-5 TRBV29-1 - - CSVESPSGPQHF TGCAGCGTTGAATCCCCCTCAGGGCCCCAGCATTTT
TRBJ2-7 TRBV10-3 - - CAISESREAPYEQYF TGTGCCATCAGTGAGTCGAGGGAGGCCCCCTACGAGCAGTACTTC
TRBJ2-1 TRBV24-1 TRBD2 - CATSDSSGREYNEQFF TGTGCCACCAGTGATTCATCCGGGAGGGAGTACAATGAGCAGTTCTTC
TRBJ1-5 TRBV2 TRBD1 - CASSDSSGGQPQHF TGTGCCAGCAGTGATTCATCAGGGGGACAGCCCCAGCATTTT
TRBJ2-7 TRBV10-1 - - CASSEPGEDWYEQYF TGCGCCAGCAGTGAACCGGGAGAAGACTGGTACGAGCAGTACTTC
TRBJ1-2 TRBV23-1 - - CASSQPYGLNYGYTF TGCGCCAGCAGTCAACCCTATGGACTGAACTATGGCTACACCTTC
TRBJ2-2 TRBV7-3 TRBD2 - CASSLGLAGTTGELFF TGTGCCAGCAGCTTGGGGCTAGCGGGAACCACCGGGGAGCTGTTTTTT
TRBJ2-3 TRBV6-4 - - CASSDSAGERTDTQYF TGTGCCAGCAGTGACTCGGCAGGGGAAAGGACAGATACGCAGTATTTT
TRBJ2-3 TRBV7-3 - - CASSLMPHRDTQYF TGTGCCAGCAGCTTAATGCCCCACAGGGATACGCAGTATTTT
TRBJ2-1 TRBV7-2 TRBD2 - CASSFSGSSYNEQFF TGTGCCAGCAGCTTTAGCGGGAGCTCCTACAATGAGCAGTTCTTC
TRBJ1-1 TRBV18 - once CASSPSQGSNTEAFF TGTGCCAGCTCACCCTCTCAGGGCTCGAACACTGAAGCTTTCTTT
TRBJ1-4 TRBV6-5 TRBD1 - CASSYGGQDTNEKLFF TGTGCCAGCAGTTACGGCGGACAGGATACTAATGAAAAACTGTTTTTT
TRBJ2-5 TRBV23-1 TRBD2 - CASSRSGTSKETQYF TGCGCCAGCAGTCGTTCCGGGACTAGCAAAGAGACCCAGTACTTC
TRBJ1-2 TRBV7-8 - - CASSLAGGREIYGYTF TGTGCCAGCAGCTTAGCGGGGGGGAGGGAGATCTATGGCTACACCTTC
TRBJ1-5 TRBV6-5 TRBD1 - CASSRGTEGQPQHF TGTGCCAGCAGCCGCGGGACAGAAGGTCAGCCCCAGCATTTT
TRBJ1-2 TRBV19 - - CASTPSGYGYTF TGTGCCAGTACGCCCTCAGGCTATGGCTACACCTTC
TRBJ2-1 TRBV24-1 TRBD2 - CATSGTSGSYNEQFF TGTGCCACCAGTGGGACTAGCGGCTCCTACAATGAGCAGTTCTTC
TRBJ2-1 TRBV7-6 TRBD2 - CASSRTSGAYNEQFF TGTGCCAGCAGCAGGACTAGCGGGGCTTACAATGAGCAGTTCTTC
TRBJ1-5 TRBV4-1 TRBD1 - CASGQGNNQPQHF TGCGCCAGTGGACAGGGGAACAATCAGCCCCAGCATTTT
TRBJ2-7 TRBV5-4 TRBD1 once CASSWGTGSPYEQYF TGTGCCAGCAGCTGGGGGACAGGGTCTCCCTACGAGCAGTACTTC
TRBJ1-1 TRBV6-5 - few CASSRDSNTEAFF TGTGCCAGCAGCCGAGACAGCAACACTGAAGCTTTCTTT
TRBJ2-2 TRBV7-3 - few CASSSATGEAGELFF TGTGCCAGCAGCTCCGCAACAGGGGAGGCCGGGGAGCTGTTTTTT
TRBJ2-2 TRBV2 - - CASKREETGELFF TGTGCCAGCAAGAGGGAGGAAACCGGGGAGCTGTTTTTT
TRBJ2-1 TRBV2 - - CAVPLAGGKFDEQFF TGTGCCGTCCCTCTTGCTGGGGGGAAGTTCGATGAGCAGTTCTTC
TRBJ2-2 TRBV10-3 TRBD1 - CAISGQDRGGTGELFF TGTGCCATCAGTGGACAAGACAGGGGTGGCACCGGGGAGCTGTTTTTT
TRBJ2-1 TRBV15 TRBD1 - CATSRDLGTGAGGEQFF TGTGCCACCAGCAGAGATCTTGGGACAGGGGCGGGTGGTGAGCAGTTCTTC